This T cell receptor (beta chain) was recovered during a study of T cells after posttransplantation cyclophosphamide (dated by TCRdb to about 2016). Looking at the study overall: The study tracked T cell repertoire reconstitution by TRB sequencing after myeloablative bone marrow transplantation using posttransplantation cyclophosphamide as GVHD prophylaxis. Samples from approximately 40 PTCy-treated patients and approximately 15 related bone marrow donors of those patients were subjected to antigen receptor sequencing. Blood from all 30 or so PTCy patients who had 1-year posttransplant specimens underwent TRB sequencing. In 3 patients, TRB sequencing was also performed on up to 3 more blood samples taken 2 to 5.2 years after transplant, and in several patients, pretransplant blood was also TRB-sequenced. TRA and TRB clonality were tightly correlated in several samples, so subsequent TCR analyses focused on TRB only. Public TRB sequences were queried against a database of over 3,000 sequences associated with responses to pathogens, tumor antigens, self-antigens and alloantigens. General conclusions and limits of the study: The TRB repertoires of T cells infiltrating skin or the GI tract showed only limited overlap with the TRB repertoires found in blood. Donor-recipient similarity was low at 1-2 months but increased during the first year, and donor CD8+ memory clones often dominated later blood repertoires. Across 40 to 55 patients, TRB clonality was highly associated with recipient CMV seropositivity and CMV reactivation, and diversity in PTCy patients was similar to diversity in CNI/methotrexate controls.

Remarks on this clone: This clone's antigen is unknown. No much larger clone exists at a distance of one base, and base qualities are not known.

What this sample's treatment or condition label stands for: high-dose cyclophosphamide on days +3 and +4 as single-agent GVHD prophylaxis. For conditioning, the PTCy patients got busulfan and fludarabine, then a related or unrelated marrow graft, followed by cyclophosphamide on days +3 and +4. The PTCy-treated patients were enrolled in a prospective multi-institutional clinical trial. Peripheral blood and bone marrow mononuclear cells were isolated by Ficoll-Hypaque density centrifugation and were cryopreserved. The CDR1 and CDR2 encoded by the germline V gene are SGHNT and YENEEA. From V the trimming removes 5 bases and from J it removes 5 bases, while the gene matches leave 9 bases of the junction unaccounted for. From the cysteine through the phenylalanine, the CDR3 covers 17 amino acids. Just the 51-base CDR3 DNA is kept, in frame starting at base 1. TRB sequencing was run on genomic DNA with either the immunoSEQ assay at survey resolution or the hsTCRB kit. The study's own analysis went as follows. The immunoSEQ software handled the initial read processing, while the LymphoSeq R package was used for the repertoire analyses. Clonality was computed as 1 minus normalized Shannon entropy, and a Gini coefficient was also calculated for each TRB dataset. To infer phenotypes in unsorted samples, TRB sequences from sorted subsets of the recipient or donor were mapped onto unsorted samples from the same recipient. TCRdb took this table from immuneACCESS and kept in-frame rearrangements with V and J called. Such tables lack part of the clones; where checked against another copy, unresolved V genes explain under half of the gap, and the rest is unexplained. For V, J and clone size, that table is used; D and trimming come from the DNA. This sample holds approximately 45,000 clones; around 91% were observed only once. The top ten clonotypes cover 2% to 2.5% of the sample.

Specimen: PBMCs, collected roughly 59 days after allogeneic stem cell transplant with posttransplant cyclophosphamide. This sequence originates from a male patient between 55 and 70 years old who received an allogeneic stem cell transplant from a related donor and was CMV-positive. Some T cells may be donor cells from the graft after a transplant. Here the chain combines TRBV11-3 and TRBJ2-1, and TRBD2 matches 13 of the central bases. The CDR3 here reads CASSPTLGLAGDNEQFF. The DNA is TGTGCCAGCAGCCCAACCCTCGGACTAGCGGGGGACAATGAGCAGTTCTTC. The entire variable domain, with the stretches around the CDR3 drawn from the reference TRBV11-3 and TRBJ2-1 proteins, is EAGVVQSPRYKIIEKKQPVAFWCNPISGHNTLYWYLQNLGQGPELLIRYENEEAVDDSQLPKDRFSAERLKGVDSTLKIQPAELGDSAVYLCASSPTLGLAGDNEQFFGPGTRLTVL.